The sequence of this T cell receptor beta chain was determined in a study of T cell responses to AZD1222 COVID-19 vaccine. A remark on this clone: Antigen: not known.

Clones were sequenced by immunoSEQ multiplex PCR, and TCRdb holds only the in-frame ones, with some missing. The sample carries under 200,000 clones, approximately 90% recorded once. General observations from the study: Spike-spanning, vaccine-associated CD4 TCRs were dominant at 160-218 and 743-854. Baseline testing showed seropositivity in only a handful of AZD1222 recipients. Two AZD1222 doses significantly raised spike-specific TCR breadth and depth over controls. Per reports, nearly half of all spike-specific TCRs target regions that are unmutated in variants.

Looked up from germline, CDR1 is SGHVS and CDR2 is FQNEAQ. The CDR3 loop spans 13 amino acids. Trimming cost V 10 bases and J 5 bases, with 17 bases left between them. This receptor was identified in an adult who received the MenACWY meningococcal vaccine as a control. The source material was peripheral blood, sampled 28 days after the second dose of the MenACWY control vaccine. The genes are TRBV7-8 and TRBJ1-1; D not resolved. The CDR3 is CATQVSLVTEAFF. The CDR3 nucleotides read TGTGCCACCCAGGTCTCTTTAGTTACTGAAGCTTTCTTT.